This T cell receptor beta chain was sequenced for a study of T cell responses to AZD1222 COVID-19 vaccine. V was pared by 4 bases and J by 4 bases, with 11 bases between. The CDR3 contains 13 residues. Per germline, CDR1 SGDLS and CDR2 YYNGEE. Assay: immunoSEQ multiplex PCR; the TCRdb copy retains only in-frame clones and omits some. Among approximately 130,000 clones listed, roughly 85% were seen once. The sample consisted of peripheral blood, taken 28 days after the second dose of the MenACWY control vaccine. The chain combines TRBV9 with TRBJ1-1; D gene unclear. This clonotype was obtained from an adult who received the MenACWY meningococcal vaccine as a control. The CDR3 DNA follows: TGTGCCAGCAGCTCCACGGGGAGCACTGAAGCTTTCTTT. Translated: CASSSTGSTEAFF.